This T cell receptor beta chain derives from a study of glioma-infiltrating T cells after dendritic cell vaccination. Study-wide points: Complete blood and tumor specimen sets were limited to few patients.

Time point of the sample: after dendritic cell vaccination, including at tumor progression/relapse. V shed 7 bases, J shed 1 base, and the junction held 6 bases outside the gene matches. CDR1 is SQVTM, CDR2 ANQGSEA, per germline. The CDR3 has 13 residues. Here immunoSEQ multiplex PCR was the method, and the copy in TCRdb shows in-frame clones only, minus some. The sample shows almost 90,000 clones, under 85% of them seen only once. Note on this clone: Antigen: not known.

Sequencing used blood, obtained after dendritic cell vaccination. The rearrangement joins TRBV29-1 to TRBJ1-1; 7 positions agree with TRBD1. The TCR sequence derives from a human donor with glioblastoma. CDR3 region: CSAEWTGNTEAFF. The CDR3 coding sequence is TGCAGCGCCGAATGGACAGGGAACACTGAAGCTTTCTTT.